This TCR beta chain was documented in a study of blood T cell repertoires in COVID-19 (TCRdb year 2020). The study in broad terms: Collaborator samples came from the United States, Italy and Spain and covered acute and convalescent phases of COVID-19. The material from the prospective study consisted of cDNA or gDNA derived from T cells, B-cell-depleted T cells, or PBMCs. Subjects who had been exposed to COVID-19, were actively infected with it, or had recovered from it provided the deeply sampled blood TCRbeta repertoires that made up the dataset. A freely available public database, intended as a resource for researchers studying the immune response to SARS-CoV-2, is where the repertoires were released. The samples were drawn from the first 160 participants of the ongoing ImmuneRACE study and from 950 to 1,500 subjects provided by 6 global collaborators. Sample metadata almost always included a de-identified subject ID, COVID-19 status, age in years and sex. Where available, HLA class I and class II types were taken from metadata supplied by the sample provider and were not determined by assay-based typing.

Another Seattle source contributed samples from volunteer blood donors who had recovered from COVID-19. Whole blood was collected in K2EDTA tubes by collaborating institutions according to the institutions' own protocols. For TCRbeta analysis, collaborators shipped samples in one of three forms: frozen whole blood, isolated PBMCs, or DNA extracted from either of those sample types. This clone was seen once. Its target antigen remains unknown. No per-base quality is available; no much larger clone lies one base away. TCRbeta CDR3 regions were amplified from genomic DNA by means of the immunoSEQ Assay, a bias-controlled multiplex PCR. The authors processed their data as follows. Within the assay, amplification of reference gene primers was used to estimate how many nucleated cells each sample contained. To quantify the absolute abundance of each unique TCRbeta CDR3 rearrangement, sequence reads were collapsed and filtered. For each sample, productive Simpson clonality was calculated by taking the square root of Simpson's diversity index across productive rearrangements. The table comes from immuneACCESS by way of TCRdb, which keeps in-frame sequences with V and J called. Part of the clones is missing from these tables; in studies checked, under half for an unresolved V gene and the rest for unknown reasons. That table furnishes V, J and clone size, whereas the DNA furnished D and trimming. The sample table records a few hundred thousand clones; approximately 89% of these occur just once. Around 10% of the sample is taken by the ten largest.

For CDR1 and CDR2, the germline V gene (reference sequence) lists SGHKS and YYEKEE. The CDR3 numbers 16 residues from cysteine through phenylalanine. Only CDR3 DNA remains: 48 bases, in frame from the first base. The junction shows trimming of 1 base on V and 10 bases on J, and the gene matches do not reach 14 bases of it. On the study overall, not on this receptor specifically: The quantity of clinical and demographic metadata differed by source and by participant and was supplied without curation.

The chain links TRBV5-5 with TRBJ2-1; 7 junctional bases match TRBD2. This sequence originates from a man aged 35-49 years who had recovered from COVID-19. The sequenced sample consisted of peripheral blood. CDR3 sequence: CASSLLPSGTRSEQFF. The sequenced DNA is TGTGCCAGCAGCTTGTTACCTAGCGGAACCCGGTCGGAGCAGTTCTTC.